The T cell receptor beta chain under discussion was sequenced for a study of response to subunit inactivated influenza vaccine. Points from the study as a whole: Seasonal influenza vaccination, on each occasion, was suggested by the authors to recruit few new T cells.

Trimming at V came to 3 bases and at J to 5 bases, leaving 6 bases not matched to a gene. The CDR3 spans 14 residues. This clonotype appeared a few times. The antigen remains unidentified. TCRdb redid the calling of the RT-PCR reads with MiXCR, one entry per CDR3 protein. In the table there are hundreds of thousands of distinct CDR3 sequences, around 11% of which are singletons. These sequences were also reported in another study, on T cells expressing NK-cell markers. From that paper: 5'RACE template switching with UMIs produced the TCR beta cDNA. Sequencing covered eight donors, seven HCMV-seropositive and one seronegative.

This chain connects TRBV12-3 or TRBV12-4 to TRBJ2-5; 7 bases agree with TRBD2. Sequencing used PBMCs from blood, obtained on the day of vaccination. This clonotype originated in a man aged 50 to 60 who received an inactivated influenza vaccine. For the CDR3, the DNA is TGTGCCAGCAGTTTGGGCGGGAGAGGGGAGACCCAGTACTTC. Translating gives CASSLGGRGETQYF.